This T cell receptor (beta chain) stems from a study of tumor-infiltrating lymphocytes in primary liver carcinoma. Whole-study context: Samples returned roughly 3.65 to 7.5 million productive TCRbeta reads each. Read depth did not differ significantly between tissue types.

This clonotype was detected ten times or more. Its specificity is unknown. Co-extracting RNA and DNA was done with roughly 17-32 mg of unsorted bulk tissue as input. Surgical resection was the treatment these patients received for primary liver carcinoma. Donors were untreated and chronically infected with HBV. With a constant-region primer, TCR beta cDNA was made from 500 ng of total RNA. Researchers made the TCR beta libraries by running three nested multiplex PCR rounds with slightly modified ARM-PCR. TRBV1-TRBV30 forward primers paired with a C-beta reverse primer drove the first two PCR rounds, roughly 10 cycles each. TCRdb re-derived calls from the multiplex PCR reads in MiXCR, one entry per CDR3 protein. Of 90,000 to 100,000 distinct CDR3 sequences listed, around 63% are singletons. Findings of the study overall: Blood's top-250-clone fraction was significantly lower than that of tumors (p = 0.039).

The CDR3 is made up of 13 amino acids. Germline V gives CDR1 MDHEN, CDR2 SYDVKM. V gave up 7 bases and J gave up 11 bases; unmatched junction bases: 12. The TCR sequence derives from a woman aged 60-75 years with primary liver carcinoma and hepatitis B virus infection. The sequenced material came from liver tumor tissue from sampling region 5. Subset defined: tumor region T5, tumor centre. The chain combines TRBV28 with TRBJ2-3; TRBD1 agrees at 7 bases. Written as DNA, the CDR3 is TGTGCCAGCACTCCGAAGGACAGGCAAGGGCAGTATTTT. Translating gives CASTPKDRQGQYF.